This entry concerns a single TCR beta chain. Its antigen remains unidentified. Other DNA sequences of this sample code for an identical CDR3. This specimen belongs to a study of T cell therapy after organ transplantation. Specified time point: 20-29 weeks after completion of therapy. Here immunoSEQ multiplex PCR was the method, and the copy in TCRdb shows in-frame clones only, minus some. The sample shows approximately 3,900 clones, about 69% of them seen only once. The receptor was isolated from a human patient who had received a solid organ transplant and had CMV disease. Some T cells may be graft donor cells. The specimen was CD8+ T cells from blood, collected after autologous CMV-specific T cell therapy.

CDR3 residues: CASSAQGDEQFF. For the CDR3, the DNA is TGTGCCAGCAGCGCCCAGGGTGATGAGCAGTTCTTC. V usage is TRBV7-3 and J usage is TRBJ2-1; maybe TRBD1 (5 bases). This CDR3 contains 12 residues. Per the germline V gene, CDR1 is SGHTA and CDR2 is FQGTGA. The V end lost 5 bases, the J end lost 8 bases, and 10 bases lay between the germline ends.